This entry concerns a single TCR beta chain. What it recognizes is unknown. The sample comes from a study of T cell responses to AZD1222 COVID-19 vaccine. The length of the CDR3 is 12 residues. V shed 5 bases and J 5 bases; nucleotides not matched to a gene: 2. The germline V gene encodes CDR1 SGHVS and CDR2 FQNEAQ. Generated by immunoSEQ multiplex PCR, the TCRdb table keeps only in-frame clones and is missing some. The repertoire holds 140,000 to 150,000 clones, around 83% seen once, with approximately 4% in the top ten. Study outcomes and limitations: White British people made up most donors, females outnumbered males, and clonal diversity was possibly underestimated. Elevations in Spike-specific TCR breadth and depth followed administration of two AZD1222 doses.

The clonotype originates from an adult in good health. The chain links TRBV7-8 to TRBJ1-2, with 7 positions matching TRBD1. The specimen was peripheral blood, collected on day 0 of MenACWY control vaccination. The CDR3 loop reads CASSPQGYGYTF. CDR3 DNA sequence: TGTGCCAGCAGCCCACAGGGGTATGGCTACACCTTC.